The 30 T cell receptor beta chains reported below all come from one sample, sequenced in a study of T cell responses to AZD1222 COVID-19 vaccine. Produced via immunoSEQ multiplex PCR; TCRdb's table is partial and in-frame only. The sample yields 70,000 to 85,000 clones, 70% to 85% seen once. The sample in question was peripheral blood, obtained on day 0 of AZD1222 vaccination. Source of these receptors: an adult in good health.

This clone was seen once. The chain joins TRBV14 to TRBJ2-2, with a weak D call TRBD2 (6 bases). Per germline, CDR1 SGHDN and CDR2 FVKESK. With 4 bases removed from V and 7 bases from J, the gap between germline ends came to 13 bases. The CDR3 has 14 amino acids. The CDR3 coding sequence is TGTGCCAGCAGCCTCTACCTGGGGGGCGGGGAGCTGTTTTTT. Translation gives CASSLYLGGGELFF.

The rearrangement links TRBV29-1 to TRBJ1-4; the D is unclear. The germline CDR1 and CDR2 sequences are SQVTM and ANQGSEA. V lost 5 bases and J lost 8, with 15 bases in between. The CDR3 totals 13 residues. CDR3 region: CSVRGPLLEKLFF. CDR3 nucleotide sequence: TGCAGCGTTCGTGGGCCACTACTCGAAAAACTGTTTTTT.

This clone was detected only a few times. The V gene is TRBV9, the J gene TRBJ2-3; 7 bases are a match to TRBD2. The junction had 3 bases not matched to a gene; V was cut back by 7 bases and J by 4 bases. The CDR3 sequence is 12 residues long. Germline V gives CDR1 SGDLS, CDR2 YYNGEE. The CDR3 sequence is CASAGEADTQYF. The DNA for the CDR3 is TGTGCCAGCGCGGGAGAGGCAGATACGCAGTATTTT.

The chain carries TRBV5-1 and TRBJ2-5; the match to TRBD2 covers 9 bases. V shed 5 bases and J 2 bases; nucleotides not matched to a gene: 7. Germline assignment: CDR1 SGHRS and CDR2 YFSETQ. This CDR3 comprises 15 residues. In nucleotides, the CDR3 is TGCGCCAGCAGAGCGGGGGGCCTCGTTCAAGAGACCCAGTACTTC. Its protein product is CASRAGGLVQETQYF.

This clone appeared once. The chain is built from TRBV7-2 and TRBJ1-6, with D maybe TRBD1 (5 bases). CDR3 length: 15 residues. The germline V and J ends were trimmed by 3 bases and 9 bases, with 15 bases remaining between them. Looked up from germline, CDR1 is SGHTA and CDR2 is FQGNSA. The CDR3 loop reads CASSFQGPPGSPLHF. CDR3 DNA: TGTGCCAGCAGCTTCCAGGGCCCACCTGGTTCACCCCTCCACTTT.

Written as DNA, the CDR3 is TGTGCCAGCAGCCCGGGGACTTTCACAGATACGCAGTATTTT. Encoded protein: CASSPGTFTDTQYF. This rearrangement joins TRBV7-8 to TRBJ2-3, with D perhaps TRBD2 (6 bases). Trimming removed 5 bases from V and 2 bases from J, with 11 bases in between. The germline V gene encodes CDR1 SGHVS and CDR2 FQNEAQ. CDR3 length: 14 amino acids.

The gene calls are TRBV5-1 and TRBJ1-1, with D unclear. V lost 0 bases, J lost 10 bases, and 16 bases lay in between. The germline CDR1 and CDR2 sequences are SGHRS and YFSETQ. The CDR3 totals 14 residues. The CDR3 spells CASSLGSDGSSAFF. In DNA, the CDR3 is TGCGCCAGCAGCTTGGGTTCGGACGGATCCTCAGCTTTCTTT.

This chain links TRBV20-1 with TRBJ1-2; perhaps TRBD1 as D (6 bases). The CDR3 is 11 amino acids. V was shortened by 5 bases and J by 3 bases, with 7 bases between the two germline ends. Germline V lookup: CDR1 DFQATT, CDR2 SNEGSKA (reference sequence). The CDR3 coding sequence is TGCAGTGCTCAGGGGCACTATGGCTACACCTTC. The encoded protein is CSAQGHYGYTF.

DNA for the CDR3: TGTGCCAGTGCGCTAGCGGGAGACGAAACCGGGGAGCTGTTTTTT. This gives the protein CASALAGDETGELFF. This chain joins TRBV19 and TRBJ2-2, with 10 bases lining up with TRBD2. The V gene end was trimmed by 8 bases and the J gene end by 5 bases; junction bases not matched to a gene: 8. The CDR3 is made up of 15 amino acids. Germline assignment: CDR1 LNHDA and CDR2 SQIVND (reference sequence).

This chain joins TRBV12-3 or TRBV12-4 and TRBJ2-3, with 7 bases aligning to TRBD1. The CDR3 spans 13 residues. V was clipped by 5 bases and J by 4 bases; unmatched bases: 3. CDR3 DNA sequence: TGTGCCAGCAGTCGAACAGGGGCAGATACGCAGTATTTT. Protein sequence: CASSRTGADTQYF.

The chain recombines TRBV6-5 with TRBJ1-6; D ambiguous. Deletions cut 4 bases from V and 7 bases from J, with 14 bases between. CDR1 MNHEY and CDR2 SVGAGI come from the germline V gene. This CDR3 comprises 15 residues. The chain's CDR3 is CASSLETRFNSPLHF. The CDR3 DNA reads TGTGCCAGCAGTTTAGAAACAAGGTTCAATTCACCCCTCCACTTT.

The chain links TRBV19 to TRBJ2-1; 11 bases fit TRBD2. This CDR3 has 18 amino acids. V shed 4 bases and J 4 bases; nucleotides not matched to a gene: 12. Germline-derived CDR1 and CDR2 are LNHDA and SQIVND (reference sequence). The CDR3 sequence: CASSTAPGGLAAYNEQFF. CDR3 in DNA: TGTGCCAGTAGTACCGCCCCAGGGGGACTAGCGGCTTACAATGAGCAGTTCTTC. The full variable domain, completed using reference TRBV19 and TRBJ2-1, is DGGITQSPKYLFRKEGQNVTLSCEQNLNHDAMYWYRQDPGQGLRLIYYSQIVNDFQKGDIAEGYSVSREKKESFPLTVTSAQKNPTAFYLCASSTAPGGLAAYNEQFFGPGTRLTVL.

This chain uses TRBV6-5 with TRBJ2-7; D is perhaps TRBD1 (5 bases). This CDR3 has 15 amino acids. The germline CDR1 and CDR2 sequences are MNHEY and SVGAGI. The V gene lost 0 bases and the J gene lost 3 bases, with 12 bases spanning the gap. The CDR3 bases are TGTGCCAGCAGTTACTCATCGGACAAAGGCTACGAGCAGTACTTC. Translated, it gives CASSYSSDKGYEQYF.

The chain combines TRBV7-8 with TRBJ1-2, with 7 positions matching TRBD1. Germline V CDR1 and CDR2: SGHVS, FQNEAQ. This CDR3 spans 14 amino acids. Trimming removed 0 bases from V and 8 bases from J; junction bases left unmatched: 6. The CDR3 DNA sequence: TGTGCCAGCAGCTTAGCCGACAGGGTGAGCGGCTACACCTTC. Residues: CASSLADRVSGYTF. Supplemented by reference TRBV7-8 and TRBJ1-2, the full variable domain reads GAGVSQSPRYKVAKRGQDVALRCDPISGHVSLFWYQQALGQGPEFLTYFQNEAQLDKSGLPSDRFFAERPEGSVSTLKIQRTQQEDSAVYLCASSLADRVSGYTFGSGTRLTVV.

The rearrangement uses TRBV10-3 and TRBJ1-6, with 8 positions matching TRBD1. The V and J ends lost 10 bases and 5 bases, in that order; junction bases with no gene match: 10. The V gene's germline CDR1 is ENHRY and CDR2 SYGVKD. CDR3 size: 15 residues. CDR3 DNA sequence: TGTGCCACAATGGGAGGACAGGGAAATAATTCACCCCTCCACTTT. It encodes CATMGGQGNNSPLHF.

The rearrangement joins TRBV21-1 to TRBJ2-7; the D segment call TRBD1 is taken from the table without a DNA check. TRBV21-1 is a pseudogene. The CDR3 is 15 amino acids. This CDR3 is CASSKARQGVYEQYF. In DNA form, the CDR3 reads TGTGCCAGCAGCAAAGCCCGACAGGGGGTTTACGAGCAGTACTTC.

The genes are TRBV18 and TRBJ2-3; D gene uncertain. Looked up from germline, CDR1 is KGHSH and CDR2 is LQKENI. The CDR3 runs to 14 residues. V was cut by 4 bases and J by 1 base, with 9 bases left in between. CDR3 in amino acids: CASSLNRGTDTQYF. CDR3 nucleotide sequence: TGTGCCAGCTCACTCAACCGGGGCACAGATACGCAGTATTTT.

A few counts support this clone. V and J are TRBV9 and TRBJ2-7; D unresolved. V was pared by 6 bases and J by 2 bases, with 21 bases between. This CDR3 spans 16 amino acids. Germline V gives CDR1 SGDLS, CDR2 YYNGEE. Written as DNA, the CDR3 is TGTGCCAGCATGTTCCCAACCGGGTCCTCCGCCTACGAGCAGTACTTC. It is translated as CASMFPTGSSAYEQYF. Together with reference TRBV9 and TRBJ2-7, the CDR3 gives the full variable domain: DSGVTQTPKHLITATGQRVTLRCSPRSGDLSVYWYQQSLDQGLQFLIQYYNGEERAKGNILERFSAQQFPDLHSELNLSSLELGDSALYFCASMFPTGSSAYEQYFGPGTRLTVT.

The chain has TRBV7-2 and TRBJ1-2; 8 bases agree with TRBD1. Germline lookup yields CDR1 SGHTA and CDR2 FQGNSA. The CDR3 runs 14 residues. The V segment lost 3 bases and the J segment 2 bases; nucleotides outside the gene matches: 2. CDR3 loop: CASSFRGQNYGYTF. The CDR3 coding sequence is TGTGCCAGCAGCTTCAGGGGGCAGAACTATGGCTACACCTTC.

The gene calls are TRBV3-1 (or the pseudogene TRBV3-2) and TRBJ2-7, with a possible D match to TRBD1 (5 bases). This CDR3 is 17 amino acids long. The germline gives CDR1 LGHDT, CDR2 YNNKEL (reference sequence). Deletions cut 1 base from V and 3 bases from J, with 19 bases between. The CDR3 sequence is CASSQGAGSARGYEQYF. The CDR3, as DNA: TGTGCCAGCAGCCAAGGGGCTGGCTCTGCTAGGGGCTACGAGCAGTACTTC.

The chain has TRBV27 and TRBJ2-7, with 9 bases that match TRBD1. CDR1 is MNHEY and CDR2 is SMNVEV in the germline V gene (reference sequence). The CDR3 has 13 residues. Trimming removed 6 bases from V and 5 bases from J; junction bases left unmatched: 5. DNA for the CDR3: TGTGCCAGCAGAAAACAGGGGGCGGACGAGCAGTACTTC. It specifies CASRKQGADEQYF.

The chain combines TRBV7-6 with TRBJ2-7, with TRBD2 matching 8 bases. Looked up from germline, CDR1 is SGHVS and CDR2 is FNYEAQ. V gave up 5 bases and J gave up 7 bases; unmatched junction bases: 16. The CDR3 totals 16 residues. The CDR3 is CASSPSMSGGPLEQYF. The DNA for the CDR3 is TGTGCCAGCAGCCCCTCCATGAGCGGGGGCCCCCTTGAGCAGTACTTC.

This chain connects TRBV4-1 to TRBJ2-3; maybe TRBD1 (6 bases). Trimming took off 1 base at V and 2 bases at J, with 10 bases between the two ends. CDR1 is MGHRA and CDR2 is YSYEKL in the germline V gene. This CDR3 is 15 amino acids long. For the CDR3, the DNA is TGCGCCAGCAGCCAAGTTAACAGGGCCACAGATACGCAGTATTTT. Its translation: CASSQVNRATDTQYF.

This rearrangement joins TRBV7-2 to TRBJ2-3; TRBD2 aligns across 7 bases. The CDR3 extends over 18 amino acids. Germline CDR1 and CDR2: SGHTA and FQGNSA. J gave up 0 bases and V 2 bases, and 11 bases lay outside the gene matches. The CDR3 nucleotides read TGTGCCAGCAGCTTACAAGGACTAGTCAAGTCGAGCACAGATACGCAGTATTTT. Its protein is CASSLQGLVKSSTDTQYF.

The V call is TRBV7-9, the J call TRBJ2-1; maybe TRBD1 (6 bases). The V end lost 1 base, the J end lost 2 bases, and 9 bases lay between the germline ends. Germline assignment: CDR1 SEHNR and CDR2 FQNEAQ (reference sequence). This CDR3 region has 15 residues. CDR3 loop: CASSLVTGTYNEQFF. The DNA of the CDR3 is TGTGCCAGCAGCTTAGTTACAGGGACCTACAATGAGCAGTTCTTC.

The CDR3 DNA reads as TGTGCCATCAGTGAGTCTGCTCTCAGGGTTATGAACACTGAAGCTTTCTTT. The encoded protein is CAISESALRVMNTEAFF. This chain uses TRBV10-3 with TRBJ1-1; tentatively, D is TRBD1 (5 bases). In germline, CDR1 is ENHRY, CDR2 SYGVKD. The CDR3 is made up of 17 amino acids. With 0 bases removed from V and 0 bases from J, the gap between germline ends came to 14 bases.

This clone has more than one count but fewer than ten. The V gene is TRBV3-1 (or the pseudogene TRBV3-2), the J gene TRBJ2-7; 9 positions match TRBD1. Trimming removed 4 bases from V and 3 bases from J; junction bases left unmatched: 1. This CDR3 has 13 residues. CDR1 and CDR2 (germline): LGHDT, YNNKEL (reference sequence). The CDR3 protein is CASSPTGGYEQYF. The CDR3 DNA is TGTGCCAGCAGCCCGACAGGGGGCTACGAGCAGTACTTC.

The gene calls are TRBV30 and TRBJ1-3, with 9 bases identical to TRBD1. J was trimmed by 2 bases and V by 2 bases; bases with no gene match: 4. Per germline, CDR1 GTSNPN and CDR2 SVGIG (reference sequence). CDR3 length equals 15 residues. The chain's CDR3 is CAWSSGDRAGNTIYF. CDR3 bases: TGTGCCTGGAGTTCCGGGGACAGGGCTGGAAACACCATATATTTT. The variable domain in full, with the rest retrieved from reference TRBV30 and TRBJ1-3, is SQTIHQWPATLVQPVGSPLSLECTVEGTSNPNLYWYRQAAGRGLQLLFYSVGIGQISSEVPQNLSASRPQDRQFILSSKKLLLSDSGFYLCAWSSGDRAGNTIYFGEGSWLTVV.

This clone was seen more than once but under ten times. V and J are TRBV10-1 and TRBJ2-3; D remains ambiguous. V lost 2 bases to trimming and J lost 4 bases, with 10 bases between them. The CDR3 totals 14 residues. The V gene's germline CDR1 is WNHNN and CDR2 SYGVQD (reference sequence). In DNA form, the CDR3 reads TGCGCCAGCAGTGAGAATATCAGGTCAGATACGCAGTATTTT. This codes for CASSENIRSDTQYF.

The V and J genes are TRBV27 and TRBJ1-2, with D unclear. V lost 3 bases to trimming and J lost 7 bases, with 12 bases between them. This CDR3 is 13 amino acids long. Germline CDR1 and CDR2: MNHEY and SMNVEV (reference sequence). The DNA for the CDR3 is TGTGCCAGCAGTTTGTTCCCAAAAGGTGGCTACACCTTC. Its translation is CASSLFPKGGYTF.